Presented here are 9 T cell receptor beta chains from one specimen sequenced in a study of T cell changes during pregnancy in multiple sclerosis. The assay was immunoSEQ multiplex PCR, and TCRdb's table has in-frame clones only and misses some. The table includes around 50,000 clones, just under 95% detected once. The material was CD8+ T cells from peripheral blood mononuclear cells, obtained in the first trimester of pregnancy. These receptors were collected from a female donor with multiple sclerosis, enrolled in a pregnancy study.

J is TRBJ2-1 and V is TRBV19, with D uncertain. V was cut by 8 bases and J by 11 bases, with 13 bases left in between. CDR3 length: 11 residues. Germline V gene data show CDR1 as LNHDA and CDR2 as SQIVND (reference sequence). The DNA for the CDR3 is TGTGCCAGTGGGCCGGTCTTCCAGCAGTTCTTC. The encoded protein is CASGPVFQQFF.

This chain joins TRBV7-6 and TRBJ2-3, with a weak D call TRBD2 (6 bases). The germline V and J ends were trimmed by 4 bases and 0 bases, with 11 bases remaining between them. Looked up from germline, CDR1 is SGHVS and CDR2 is FNYEAQ. The CDR3 is made up of 15 amino acids. The CDR3 protein is CASSSIAASTDTQYF. Written as DNA, the CDR3 is TGTGCCAGCAGCTCTATAGCGGCTAGCACAGATACGCAGTATTTT.

The chain recombines TRBV7-2 with TRBJ2-7; D is ambiguous. This CDR3 is 14 amino acids long. The V gene lost 2 bases and the J gene lost 2 bases, with 10 bases spanning the gap. Looked up from germline, CDR1 is SGHTA and CDR2 is FQGNSA. The CDR3 DNA sequence: TGTGCCAGCAGCTTAAGTAGAAGAGCCTACGAGCAGTACTTC. Protein product: CASSLSRRAYEQYF.

This chain uses TRBV5-1 with TRBJ2-7; 7 bases line up with TRBD1. Per the germline V gene, CDR1 is SGHRS and CDR2 is YFSETQ. V gave up 5 bases and J gave up 5 bases; unmatched junction bases: 10. The CDR3 runs to 14 residues. The CDR3 DNA follows: TGCGCCAGCAGTCCGCAACAGGGGTTAGACGAGCAGTACTTC. This codes for CASSPQQGLDEQYF.

The V and J genes are TRBV19 and TRBJ1-1; TRBD1 might be the D (6 bases). From germline, CDR1 is LNHDA and CDR2 SQIVND (reference sequence). Trimming took off 4 bases at V and 6 bases at J, with 9 bases between the two ends. The CDR3 has 12 amino acids. CDR3 nucleotides: TGTGCCAGTAGTACAGGGGCCGCTGAAGCTTTCTTT. This gives the protein CASSTGAAEAFF.

The genes are TRBV2 and TRBJ2-7; possibly TRBD1 for D (6 bases). The CDR3 has 12 residues. CDR1 is SNHLY, CDR2 FYNNEI, per germline. Trimming shortened V by 11 bases and J by 5 bases, and 16 bases separated the two germline ends. The DNA for the CDR3 is TGTGCCGTTCAAGGGGGTTTCCACGAGCAGTACTTC. This encodes CAVQGGFHEQYF.

This sequence joins TRBV18 and TRBJ2-1, with a possible D match to TRBD2 (5 bases). Deletions cut 3 bases from V and 4 bases from J, with 7 bases between. The CDR3 spans 13 residues. The V gene's germline CDR1 is KGHSH and CDR2 LQKENI. CDR3 bases: TGTGCCAGCTCACCCTGGAGGTACAATGAGCAGTTCTTC. Its translation: CASSPWRYNEQFF.

The rearrangement links TRBV19 to TRBJ1-2; possible D gene TRBD1, 5 bases. CDR3 length: 14 residues. Germline CDR1 reads LNHDA; CDR2 reads SQIVND (reference sequence). V dropped 3 bases and J dropped 0 bases, with 8 bases sitting between them. The CDR3 here is CASSIVGANYGYTF. Here the CDR3 DNA reads TGTGCCAGTAGTATCGTAGGGGCTAACTATGGCTACACCTTC.

CDR3 sequence reads: CASSWGTSGLDTQYF. The CDR3 DNA follows: TGTGCCAGTAGTTGGGGGACTAGCGGATTGGATACGCAGTATTTT. V and J are TRBV19 and TRBJ2-3, with 11 bases identical to TRBD2. This CDR3 is built from 15 residues. Germline assignment: CDR1 LNHDA and CDR2 SQIVND (reference sequence). Trimming at V came to 5 bases and at J to 6 bases, leaving 7 bases not matched to a gene.